The source of this T cell receptor (beta chain) is a study of blood T cell repertoires in COVID-19. Overall study context: Sites in the United States, Italy and Spain provided acute and convalescent COVID-19 samples. T cells, B-cell-depleted T cells, or PBMCs provided the cDNA or gDNA that served as material.

The CDR3 is 20 residues long. The trim removed 0 bases at V and 4 bases at J, leaving 14 bases unmatched. Germline V gives CDR1 LGHNA, CDR2 YNFKEQ. In the source study's methods: Counts of nucleated cells, estimated from reference gene primer amplification, were obtained. Only in-frame clones appear in the TCRdb table, and some are missing; sequencing was by immunoSEQ multiplex PCR. V, J and clone size are those of that table, while D and trimming were read from the DNA. The sample has around 130,000 clones, 77% seen once. This chain links TRBV4-2 with TRBJ2-3; 12 nucleotides line up with TRBD2. Source material: peripheral blood. The source is a man older than 75 with acute or convalescent COVID-19. The CDR3 protein is CASSQEYSSGGAIVADTQYF. CDR3 coding DNA: TGTGCCAGCAGCCAAGAATATTCTAGCGGGGGGGCCATAGTGGCAGATACGCAGTATTTT.